This is a list of T cell receptor beta chains from one sample in a study of preoperative IRX-2 immunotherapy in early breast cancer. The protocol was immunoSEQ multiplex PCR, while the TCRdb copy is restricted to in-frame clones and leaves out a portion. Of tens of thousands of clones in the sample, roughly 95% were seen once. Sequencing used tumor tissue, obtained after IRX-2 immunotherapy. The receptors come from a human donor with breast cancer. The CDR3 runs from the conserved cysteine through the conserved F or W.

TRBV4-1	15	TRBJ1-1	CASSHGRITGTEAFF
TRBV5-4	15	TRBJ1-2	CASSFSADGIYGYTF
TRBV5-1	15	TRBJ2-5	CASGSFGAGWETQYF
TRBV4-1	14	TRBJ2-5	CASSKRGAPETQYF
TRBV9	16	TRBJ1-1	CASSVEAGGPNTEAFF
TRBV6-5	13	TRBJ2-7	CASTNRQGYEQYF
TRBV7-2	16	TRBJ2-1	CASSLGVPRGWGEQFF
TRBV12-5	14	TRBJ2-7	CASGTTGSKGEQYF
TRBV6-4	15	TRBJ2-6	CASSPQGEGANVLTF
TRBV19	16	TRBJ2-7	CASSIDPRGNLGEQYF
TRBV28	14	TRBJ2-7	CATLSISPSYEQYF
TRBV10-3	14	TRBJ2-1	CAIGRGSSYNEQFF
TRBV4-3	15	TRBJ2-1	CASSPTAGGPNEQFF
TRBV5-4	15	TRBJ1-2	CASSVRTGINYGYTF
TRBV7-9	14	TRBJ2-3	CASSFLRLADTQYF
TRBV6-5	14	TRBJ1-4	CASGRTATNEKLFF
TRBV7-3	15	TRBJ2-1	CASSHSNYPGNEQFF
TRBV5-6	14	TRBJ1-5	CASSDYVSNQPQHF
TRBV25-1	15	TRBJ2-5	CASSVLRTGSETQYF
TRBV7-6	12	TRBJ2-7	CASSSNRGEQYF
TRBV5-6	14	TRBJ2-2	CASSLLPRTGELFF
TRBV23-1	13	TRBJ2-7	CASSPGTGIEQYF
TRBV7-6	16	TRBJ2-6	CASSLAGYSGANVLTF
TRBV19	15	TRBJ1-5	CASSMPGQGHQPQHF
TRBV19	13	TRBJ1-2	CASSVDRVRGYTF
TRBV6-1	11	TRBJ2-5	CASSPQETQYF
TRBV14	15	TRBJ2-7	CASSQVGALVYEQYF
TRBV2	12	TRBJ1-5	CASSPAYQPQHF
TRBV7-2	16	TRBJ2-1	CASSLRQGNANNEQFF
TRBV7-9	14	TRBJ1-1	CASSLSGGITEAFF
TRBV7-9	13	TRBJ1-2	CASSIDRADGYTF
TRBV9	13	TRBJ2-7	CASSVAGAYEQYF
TRBV6-5	15	TRBJ2-7	CASGGRGLKTYGQYF
TRBV6-6	15	TRBJ1-5	CASSYSRYSNQPQHF
TRBV11-2	19	TRBJ1-5	CASSLDRTTSLGEGQPQHF
TRBV4-1	15	TRBJ2-7	CASSTAGGSSYEQYF
TRBV11-3	15	TRBJ1-1	CASSLSHGMNTEAFF
TRBV7-7	16	TRBJ2-2	CASSTVSGTNTGELFF
TRBV5-6	14	TRBJ2-7	CASSPLDSAYEQYF
TRBV7-9	12	TRBJ2-7	CASSGTGREQYF
TRBV13	12	TRBJ2-7	CASSLGEREQYF
TRBV7-2	15	TRBJ2-1	CASSLGQGLYNEQFF
TRBV6-5	12	TRBJ2-1	CASSRGLAAQFF
TRBV12-2	17	TRBJ2-5	CASRLDRLAGDVKTQYF
TRBV19	13	TRBJ1-1	CASSIGSNTEAFF
TRBV6-1	15	TRBJ1-2	CATWTETYPNYGYTF
TRBV5-3	16	TRBJ2-7	CARSLRPGTVTYEQYF
TRBV30	14	TRBJ2-1	CAWETGLADNEQFF
TRBV6-5	12	TRBJ1-1	CASSRGPTEAFF
TRBV11-2	13	TRBJ2-2	CASSLGSTGELFF
TRBV7-3	15	TRBJ2-3	CASSLQGGRTDTQYF
TRBV19	15	TRBJ2-5	CASSGMTSGEETQYF